The clone carrying this T cell receptor (beta chain) was counted only a few times. Its antigen is currently unknown. These data originate in a study of T-cell reconstitution after alpha-beta-depleted transplantation in children. Study-wide results and caveats: T-cell numbers and diversity, one year after transplant, stemmed largely from T cells that were newly produced.

CDR3 length: 15 amino acids. From germline, CDR1 is LNHNV and CDR2 YYDKDF (reference sequence). V was clipped by 1 base and J by 7 bases; unmatched bases: 4. Unique molecular identifiers were incorporated during preparation of the TCRbeta library. TCRdb reprocessed the PCR reads with MiXCR, giving one entry per CDR3 protein. The repertoire consists of around 580,000 distinct CDR3 sequences, with more than 20% occurring once and the leading ten covering around 36%. The sequencing here drew on PBMCs, taken before TCRalphabeta/CD19-depleted stem cell transplant. The chain employs TRBV15 and TRBJ2-1; 10 nucleotides agree with TRBD2. The sequence derives from a boy under two years old with Wiskott-Aldrich syndrome, due to receive a stem cell transplant. The CDR3 DNA reads as TGTGCCACCAGCAGAGCCAGCGGGAGGGGAAATGAGCAGTTCTTC. Protein: CATSRASGRGNEQFF.